This T cell receptor beta chain was captured by sequencing in a study of blood T cell repertoires in COVID-19. Across the study: Samples of COVID-19 (acute and convalescent) were obtained from the United States, Italy and Spain. The cDNA or gDNA used as material had been derived from T cells, B-cell-depleted T cells, or PBMCs.

The trim removed 3 bases at V and 8 bases at J, leaving 13 bases unmatched. CDR1 is SGHNT, CDR2 YYREEE, per germline (reference sequence). The CDR3 runs 15 residues. The authors' processing: Amplification from reference gene primers served as the basis for estimated nucleated cell counts. Assay: immunoSEQ multiplex PCR; the TCRdb copy retains only in-frame clones and omits some. V and J calls and clone size are those listed in that table; D and trimming were worked out from the DNA. The sample lists under 200,000 clones; roughly 86% were seen once. This clonotype was obtained from a woman older than 75 in a cohort sampled during active or convalescent COVID-19. The source material was peripheral blood. The rearrangement joins TRBV5-4 to TRBJ1-2; 7 bases are shared with TRBD1. CDR3 bases: TGTGCCAGCAGCTATTACGACAGGGAGACGGAGGGCTACACCTTC. This sequence encodes CASSYYDRETEGYTF.